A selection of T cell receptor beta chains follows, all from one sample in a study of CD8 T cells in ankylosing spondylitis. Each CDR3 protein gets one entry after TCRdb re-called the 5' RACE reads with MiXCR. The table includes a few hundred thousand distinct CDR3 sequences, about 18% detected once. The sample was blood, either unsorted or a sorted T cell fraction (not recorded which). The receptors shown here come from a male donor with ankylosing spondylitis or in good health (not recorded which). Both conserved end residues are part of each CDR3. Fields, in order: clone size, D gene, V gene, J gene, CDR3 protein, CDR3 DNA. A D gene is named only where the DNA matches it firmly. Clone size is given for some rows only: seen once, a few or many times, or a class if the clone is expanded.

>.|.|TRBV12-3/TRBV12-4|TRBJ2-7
CASGHRDGYEQYF
TGTGCCAGCGGCCACAGGGACGGCTACGAGCAGTACTTC
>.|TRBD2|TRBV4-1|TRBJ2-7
CASSHIAGGQYEQYF
TGCGCCAGCAGCCATATAGCGGGAGGCCAATACGAGCAGTACTTC
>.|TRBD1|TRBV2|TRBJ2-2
CATGTANTGELFF
TGTGCCACCGGGACAGCGAACACCGGGGAGCTGTTTTTT
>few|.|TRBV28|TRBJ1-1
CASNQMNTEAFF
TGTGCCAGCAATCAAATGAACACTGAAGCTTTCTTT
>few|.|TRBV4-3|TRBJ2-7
CASSRGGGHSNEQYF
TGCGCCAGCAGCCGAGGAGGGGGACATAGCAACGAGCAGTACTTC
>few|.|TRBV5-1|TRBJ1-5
CASRLESAGDQPQHF
TGCGCCAGCAGACTTGAGTCGGCAGGGGATCAGCCCCAGCATTTT
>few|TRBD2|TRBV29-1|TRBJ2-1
CSVEILSGLAGGNEQFF
TGCAGCGTTGAAATACTCTCCGGACTAGCGGGAGGCAATGAGCAGTTCTTC
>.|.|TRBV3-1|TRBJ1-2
CASSQDPGTIYGYTF
TGTGCCAGCAGCCAAGATCCCGGGACCATCTATGGCTACACCTTC
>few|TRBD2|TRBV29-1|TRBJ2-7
CSVEPSGSPLGEQYF
TGCAGCGTTGAGCCCAGCGGGAGTCCCCTCGGCGAGCAGTACTTC
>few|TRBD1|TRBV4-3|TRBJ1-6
CASSQGPGTGGSPLHF
TGCGCCAGCAGCCAGGGCCCCGGGACAGGGGGTTCACCCCTCCACTTT
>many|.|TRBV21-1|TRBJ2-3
CASSQLTTPDTDTQYF
TGTGCCAGCAGCCAGCTCACGACACCAGACACAGATACGCAGTATTTT
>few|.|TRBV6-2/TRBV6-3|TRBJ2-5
CASSYRDSNPDQYF
TGTGCCAGCAGTTACCGGGACTCCAATCCAGACCAGTACTTC
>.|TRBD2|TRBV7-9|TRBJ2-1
CASSFSGRFENEQFF
TGTGCCAGCAGCTTTAGCGGGAGGTTTGAGAATGAGCAGTTCTTC
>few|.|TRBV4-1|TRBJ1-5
CASSQSDRSNQPQHF
TGCGCCAGCAGCCAATCCGACAGGAGCAATCAGCCCCAGCATTTT
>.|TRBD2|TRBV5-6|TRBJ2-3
CASSLATGLGASDTQYF
TGTGCCAGCAGCTTGGCCACTGGACTAGGAGCATCAGATACGCAGTATTTT
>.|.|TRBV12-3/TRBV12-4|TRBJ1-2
CASSLLEENGYTF
TGTGCCAGCAGTTTATTGGAGGAGAATGGCTACACCTTC
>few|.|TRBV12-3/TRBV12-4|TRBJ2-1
CASSFNSYNEQFF
TGTGCCAGCAGTTTTAACAGCTACAATGAGCAGTTCTTC
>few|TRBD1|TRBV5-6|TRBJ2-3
CASSAQGKDTQYF
TGTGCCAGCAGCGCACAGGGGAAAGATACGCAGTATTTT
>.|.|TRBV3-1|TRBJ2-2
CASSQEWSNTGELFF
TGTGCCAGCAGCCAAGAATGGTCTAACACCGGGGAGCTGTTTTTT
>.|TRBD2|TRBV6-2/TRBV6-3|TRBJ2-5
CASSYSSTSGSFGGQETQYF
TGTGCCAGCAGTTACTCCTCTACCAGCGGGAGCTTTGGAGGGCAAGAGACCCAGTACTTC
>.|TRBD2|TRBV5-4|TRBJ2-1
CASSSGLARSEQFF
TGTGCCAGCAGCTCAGGACTAGCTCGTAGTGAGCAGTTCTTC
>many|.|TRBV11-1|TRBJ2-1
CASTRQANEQFF
TGTGCCAGCACCCGACAGGCCAATGAGCAGTTCTTC
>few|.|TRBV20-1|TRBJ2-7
CSGIGGPGYEQYF
TGCAGTGGTATCGGCGGGCCAGGCTACGAGCAGTACTTC
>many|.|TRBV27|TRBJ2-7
CASSLTGHLYEQYF
TGTGCCAGCAGTTTAACGGGACACCTGTACGAGCAGTACTTC
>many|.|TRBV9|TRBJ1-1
CASSERGARRNTEAFF
TGTGCCAGCAGCGAGCGGGGGGCGAGACGTAACACTGAAGCTTTCTTT
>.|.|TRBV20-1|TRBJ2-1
CSARGGLVGTPVHDEQFF
TGCAGTGCTAGAGGGGGGCTGGTAGGGACTCCGGTTCACGATGAGCAGTTCTTC
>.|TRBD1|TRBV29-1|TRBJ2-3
CSVWDRLTDTQYF
TGCAGCGTCTGGGACAGACTCACAGATACGCAGTATTTT
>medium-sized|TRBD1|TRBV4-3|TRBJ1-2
CASSQVPDRAGYTF
TGCGCCAGCAGCCAAGTTCCGGACAGGGCAGGCTACACCTTC
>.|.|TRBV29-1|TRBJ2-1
CSVEMVLAPHNEQFF
TGCAGCGTTGAGATGGTACTAGCCCCGCACAATGAGCAGTTCTTC
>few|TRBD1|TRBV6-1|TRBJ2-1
CASSELGGHKQFF
TGTGCCAGCAGTGAACTAGGGGGCCATAAGCAGTTCTTC
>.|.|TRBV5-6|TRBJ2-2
CASSFVEAGELFF
TGTGCCAGCAGCTTCGTTGAGGCCGGGGAGCTGTTTTTT
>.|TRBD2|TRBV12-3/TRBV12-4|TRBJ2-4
CASSFWIAGPRGAKNIQYF
TGTGCCAGCAGTTTTTGGATAGCGGGACCACGGGGGGCCAAAAACATTCAGTACTTC
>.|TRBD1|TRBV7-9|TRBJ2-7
CASSTRGHEQYF
TGTGCCAGCAGCACCAGGGGGCACGAGCAGTACTTC
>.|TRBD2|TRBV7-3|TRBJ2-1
CASRSLAGLPQGQFF
TGTGCCAGCAGATCACTAGCGGGATTACCCCAGGGGCAGTTCTTC
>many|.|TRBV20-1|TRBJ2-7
CSARDSTYEQYF
TGCAGTGCTAGAGATTCGACCTACGAGCAGTACTTC
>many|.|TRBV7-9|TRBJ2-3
CASSPYLGGTDTQYF
TGTGCCAGCAGCCCCTACTTAGGGGGCACAGATACGCAGTATTTT
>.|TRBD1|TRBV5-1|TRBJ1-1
CASSFISGQGGHTEAFF
TGCGCCAGCAGCTTTATATCGGGACAGGGGGGACACACTGAAGCTTTCTTT
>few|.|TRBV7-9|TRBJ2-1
CASSSTSSNSYNEQFF
TGTGCCAGCAGCTCCACGTCTAGCAACTCCTACAATGAGCAGTTCTTC
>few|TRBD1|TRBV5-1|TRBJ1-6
CASSLAGTANSPLHF
TGCGCCAGCAGCCTAGCCGGGACAGCGAATTCACCCCTCCACTTT
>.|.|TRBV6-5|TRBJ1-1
CASSYQGSRGTEAFF
TGTGCCAGCAGTTACCAGGGATCGAGAGGGACTGAAGCTTTCTTT
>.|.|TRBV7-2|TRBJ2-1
CASSGTTHSEQFF
TGTGCCAGCAGCGGTACTACTCACAGCGAGCAGTTCTTC
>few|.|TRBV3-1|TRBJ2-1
CASSQGENPYNEQFF
TGTGCCAGCAGCCAAGGAGAAAACCCCTACAATGAGCAGTTCTTC
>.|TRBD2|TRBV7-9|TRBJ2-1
CASSFGAGGPFEQFF
TGTGCCAGCAGCTTTGGGGCGGGAGGGCCGTTTGAGCAGTTCTTC
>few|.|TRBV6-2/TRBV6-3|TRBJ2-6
CASSPFSGANVLTF
TGTGCCAGCTCTCCTTTTTCTGGGGCCAACGTCCTGACTTTC
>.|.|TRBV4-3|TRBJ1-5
CASSPGALNQPQHF
TGCGCCAGCAGCCCCGGGGCCCTAAATCAGCCCCAGCATTTT
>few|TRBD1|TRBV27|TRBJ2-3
CASSPGTGWGTDTQYF
TGTGCCAGCAGTCCCGGGACAGGGTGGGGCACAGATACGCAGTATTTT
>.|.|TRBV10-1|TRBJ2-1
CASSEAPLVGSYNEQFF
TGCGCCAGCAGTGAAGCCCCCCTGGTGGGATCCTACAATGAGCAGTTCTTC
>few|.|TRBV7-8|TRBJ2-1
CASSKQNWEQFF
TGTGCCAGCAGCAAACAGAACTGGGAGCAGTTCTTC
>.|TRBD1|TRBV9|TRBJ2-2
CASSVDRITGELFF
TGTGCCAGCAGCGTGGACAGGATCACCGGGGAGCTGTTTTTT
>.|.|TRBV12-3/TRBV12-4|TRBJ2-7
CASSLSALPREQYF
TGTGCCAGCAGTTTGTCAGCCCTCCCTCGCGAGCAGTACTTC
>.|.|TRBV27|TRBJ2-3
CASSLSAGVDTQYF
TGTGCCAGCAGTTTATCGGCAGGGGTAGATACGCAGTATTTT
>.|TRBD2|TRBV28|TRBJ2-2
CASSSPVTSGSNTGELFF
TGTGCCAGCAGTTCCCCGGTGACTAGCGGGTCGAACACCGGGGAGCTGTTTTTT
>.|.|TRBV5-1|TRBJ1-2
CASSSSWDGSYGHTF
.